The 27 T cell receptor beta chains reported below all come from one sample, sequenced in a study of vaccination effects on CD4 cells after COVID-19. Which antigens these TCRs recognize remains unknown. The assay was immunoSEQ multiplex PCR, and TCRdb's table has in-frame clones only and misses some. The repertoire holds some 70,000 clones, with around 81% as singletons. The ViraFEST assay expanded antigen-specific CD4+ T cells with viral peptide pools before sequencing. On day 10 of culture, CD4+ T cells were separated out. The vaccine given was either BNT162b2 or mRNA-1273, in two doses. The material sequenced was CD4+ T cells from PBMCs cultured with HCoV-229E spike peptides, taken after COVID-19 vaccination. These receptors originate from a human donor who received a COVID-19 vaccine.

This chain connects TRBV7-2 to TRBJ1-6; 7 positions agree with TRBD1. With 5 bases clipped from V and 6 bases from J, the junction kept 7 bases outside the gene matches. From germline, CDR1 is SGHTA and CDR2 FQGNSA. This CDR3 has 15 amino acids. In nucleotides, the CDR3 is TGTGCCAGCAGCCCAGGGGGGGTGGCTAATTCACCCCTCCACTTT. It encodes CASSPGGVANSPLHF.

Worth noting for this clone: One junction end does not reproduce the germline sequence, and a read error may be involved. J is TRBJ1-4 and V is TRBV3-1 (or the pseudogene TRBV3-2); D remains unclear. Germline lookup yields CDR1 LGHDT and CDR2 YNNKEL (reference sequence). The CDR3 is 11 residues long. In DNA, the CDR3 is TGTGCCAGCAGCCAAATCGGAGCTACCCACTTT. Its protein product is CASSQIGATHF.

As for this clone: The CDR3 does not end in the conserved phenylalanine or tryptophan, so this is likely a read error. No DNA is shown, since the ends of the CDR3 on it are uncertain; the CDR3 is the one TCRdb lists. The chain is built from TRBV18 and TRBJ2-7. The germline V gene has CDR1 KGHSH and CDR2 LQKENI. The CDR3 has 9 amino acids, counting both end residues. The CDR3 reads CASSGDKVL.

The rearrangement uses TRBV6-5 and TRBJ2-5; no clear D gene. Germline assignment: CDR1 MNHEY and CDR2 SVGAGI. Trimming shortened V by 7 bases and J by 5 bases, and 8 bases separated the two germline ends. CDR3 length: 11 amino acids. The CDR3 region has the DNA TGTGCCAGCACAATCGGGGAGACCCAGTACTTC. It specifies CASTIGETQYF.

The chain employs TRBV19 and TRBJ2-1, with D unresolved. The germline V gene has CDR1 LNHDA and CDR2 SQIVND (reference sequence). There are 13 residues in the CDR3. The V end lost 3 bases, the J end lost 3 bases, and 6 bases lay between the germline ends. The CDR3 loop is CASSISVYNEQFF. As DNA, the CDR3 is TGTGCCAGTAGTATTTCGGTCTACAATGAGCAGTTCTTC.

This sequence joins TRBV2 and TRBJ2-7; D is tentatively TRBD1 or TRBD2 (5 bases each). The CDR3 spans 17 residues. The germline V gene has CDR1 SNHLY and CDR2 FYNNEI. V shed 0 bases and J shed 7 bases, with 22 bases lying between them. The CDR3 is CASSEALPGRVNGEQYV. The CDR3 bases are TGTGCCAGCAGTGAAGCGCTTCCGGGACGGGTCAACGGTGAGCAGTACGTC.

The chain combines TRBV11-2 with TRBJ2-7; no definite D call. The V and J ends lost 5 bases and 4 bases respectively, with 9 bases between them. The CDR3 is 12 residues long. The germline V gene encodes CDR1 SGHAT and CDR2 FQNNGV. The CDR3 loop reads CASSIGVYEQYV. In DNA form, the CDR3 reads TGTGCCAGCAGCATTGGGGTTTACGAGCAGTACGTC.

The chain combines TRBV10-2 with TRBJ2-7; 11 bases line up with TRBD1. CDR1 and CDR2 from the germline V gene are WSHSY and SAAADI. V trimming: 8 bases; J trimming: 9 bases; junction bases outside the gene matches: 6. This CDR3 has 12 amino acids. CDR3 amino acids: CASGGQGAVQYV. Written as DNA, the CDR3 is TGCGCCAGCGGTGGACAGGGGGCAGTGCAGTACGTC.

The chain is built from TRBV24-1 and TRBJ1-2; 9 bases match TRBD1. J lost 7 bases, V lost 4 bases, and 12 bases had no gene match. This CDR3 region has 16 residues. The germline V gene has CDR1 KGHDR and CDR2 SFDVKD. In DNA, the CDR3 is TGTGCCACCAGTGAGGCTACGACAGGGGGTTTCGGTGGCTACACCTTC. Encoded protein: CATSEATTGGFGGYTF.

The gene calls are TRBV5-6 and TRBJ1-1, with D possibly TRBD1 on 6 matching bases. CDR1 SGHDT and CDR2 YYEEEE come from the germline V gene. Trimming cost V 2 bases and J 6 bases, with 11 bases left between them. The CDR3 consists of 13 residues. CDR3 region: CASSFNRDSEAFF. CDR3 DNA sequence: TGTGCCAGCAGCTTTAACAGGGATTCTGAAGCTTTCTTT.

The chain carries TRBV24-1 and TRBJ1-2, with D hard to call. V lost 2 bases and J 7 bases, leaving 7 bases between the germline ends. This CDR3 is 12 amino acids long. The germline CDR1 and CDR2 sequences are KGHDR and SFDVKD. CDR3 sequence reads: CATSDSFGGYTF. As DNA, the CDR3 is TGTGCCACCAGTGATTCTTTTGGTGGCTACACCTTC.

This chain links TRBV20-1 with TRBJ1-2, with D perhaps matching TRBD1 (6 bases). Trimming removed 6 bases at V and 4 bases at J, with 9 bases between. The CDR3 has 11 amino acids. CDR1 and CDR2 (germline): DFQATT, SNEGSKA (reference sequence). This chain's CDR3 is CSAIQGYGYTF. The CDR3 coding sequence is TGCAGTGCAATACAGGGCTATGGCTACACCTTC.

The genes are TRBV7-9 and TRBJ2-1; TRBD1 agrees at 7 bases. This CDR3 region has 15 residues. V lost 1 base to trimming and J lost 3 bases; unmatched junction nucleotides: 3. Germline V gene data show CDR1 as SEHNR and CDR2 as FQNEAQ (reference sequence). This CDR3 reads CASSLVSGGYNEQFF. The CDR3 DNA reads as TGTGCCAGCAGCTTAGTCTCAGGGGGCTACAATGAGCAGTTCTTC.

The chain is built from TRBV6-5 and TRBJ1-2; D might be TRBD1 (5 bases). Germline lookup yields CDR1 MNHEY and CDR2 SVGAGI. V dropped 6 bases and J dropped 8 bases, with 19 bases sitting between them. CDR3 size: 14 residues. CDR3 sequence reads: CASRGIPHQGGYTF. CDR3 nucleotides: TGTGCCAGCAGGGGGATACCGCACCAGGGAGGCTACACCTTC.

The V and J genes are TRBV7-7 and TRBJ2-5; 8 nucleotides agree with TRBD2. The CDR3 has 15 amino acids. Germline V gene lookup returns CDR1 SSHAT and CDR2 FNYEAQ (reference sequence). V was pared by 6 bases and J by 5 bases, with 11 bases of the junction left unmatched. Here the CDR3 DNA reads TGTGCCAGCAGTCATTCGCGGGGGGCCCGGGAGACCCAGTACTTC. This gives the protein CASSHSRGARETQYF.

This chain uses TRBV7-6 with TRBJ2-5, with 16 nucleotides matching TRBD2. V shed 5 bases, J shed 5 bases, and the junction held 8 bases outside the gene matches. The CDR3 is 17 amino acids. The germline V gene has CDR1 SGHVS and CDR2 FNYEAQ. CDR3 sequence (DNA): TGTGCCAGCAGCCCCCAGGGACTAGCGGGGGGGCTTGAGACCCAGTACTTC. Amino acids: CASSPQGLAGGLETQYF. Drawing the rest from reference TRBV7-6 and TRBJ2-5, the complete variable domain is GAGVSQSPRYKVTKRGQDVALRCDPISGHVSLYWYRQALGQGPEFLTYFNYEAQQDKSGLPNDRFSAERPEGSISTLTIQRTEQRDSAMYRCASSPQGLAGGLETQYFGPGTRLLVL.

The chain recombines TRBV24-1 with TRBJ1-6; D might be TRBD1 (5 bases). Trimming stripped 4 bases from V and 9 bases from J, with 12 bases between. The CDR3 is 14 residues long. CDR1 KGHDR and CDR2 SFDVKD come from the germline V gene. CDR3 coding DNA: TGTGCCACCAGTGACTCCATCGGGGGTTCACCCCTCCACTTT. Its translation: CATSDSIGGSPLHF.

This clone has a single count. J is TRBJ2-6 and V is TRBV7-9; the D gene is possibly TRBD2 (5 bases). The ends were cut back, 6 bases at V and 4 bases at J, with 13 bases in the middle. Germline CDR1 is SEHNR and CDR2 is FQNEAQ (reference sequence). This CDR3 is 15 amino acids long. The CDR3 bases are TGTGCCAGCAGATTCTTCCCGGGGGGGGCCAACGTCCTGACTTTC. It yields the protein CASRFFPGGANVLTF.

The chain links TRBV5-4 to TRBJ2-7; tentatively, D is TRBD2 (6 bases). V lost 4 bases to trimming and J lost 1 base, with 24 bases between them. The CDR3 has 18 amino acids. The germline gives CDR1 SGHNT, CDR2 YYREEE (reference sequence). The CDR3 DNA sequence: TGTGCCAGCAGCCTTGGGGGGATGAATGCAGGGAATTCCTACGAGCAGTACGTC. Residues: CASSLGGMNAGNSYEQYV.

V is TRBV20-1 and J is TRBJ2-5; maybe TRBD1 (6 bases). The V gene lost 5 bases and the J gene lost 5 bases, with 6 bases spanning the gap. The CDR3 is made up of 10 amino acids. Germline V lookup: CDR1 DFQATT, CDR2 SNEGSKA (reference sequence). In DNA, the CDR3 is TGCAGTGCTCAGGGGGAGACCCAGTACTTC. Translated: CSAQGETQYF.

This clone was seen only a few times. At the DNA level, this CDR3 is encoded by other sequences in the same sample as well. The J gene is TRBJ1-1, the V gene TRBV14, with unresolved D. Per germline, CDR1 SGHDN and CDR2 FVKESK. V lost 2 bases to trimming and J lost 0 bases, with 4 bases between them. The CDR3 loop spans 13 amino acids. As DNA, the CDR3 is TGTGCCAGCAGCCAAAGTCTGAACACTGAAGCTTTCTTT. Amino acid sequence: CASSQSLNTEAFF.

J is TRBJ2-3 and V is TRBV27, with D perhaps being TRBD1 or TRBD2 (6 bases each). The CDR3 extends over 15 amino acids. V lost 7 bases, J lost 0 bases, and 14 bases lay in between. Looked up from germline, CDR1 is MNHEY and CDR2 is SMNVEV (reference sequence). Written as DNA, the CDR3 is TGTGCCAGCACGGGGGCGGGTGCTAGCACAGATACGCAGTATTTT. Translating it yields CASTGAGASTDTQYF.

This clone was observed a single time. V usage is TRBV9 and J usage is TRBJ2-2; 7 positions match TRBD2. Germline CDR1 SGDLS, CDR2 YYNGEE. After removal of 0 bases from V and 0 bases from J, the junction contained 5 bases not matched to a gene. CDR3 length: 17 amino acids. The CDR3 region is CASSVGASGTNTGELFF. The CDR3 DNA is TGTGCCAGCAGCGTAGGCGCTAGCGGCACGAACACCGGGGAGCTGTTTTTT. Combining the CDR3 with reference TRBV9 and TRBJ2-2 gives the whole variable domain DSGVTQTPKHLITATGQRVTLRCSPRSGDLSVYWYQQSLDQGLQFLIQYYNGEERAKGNILERFSAQQFPDLHSELNLSSLELGDSALYFCASSVGASGTNTGELFFGEGSRLTVL.

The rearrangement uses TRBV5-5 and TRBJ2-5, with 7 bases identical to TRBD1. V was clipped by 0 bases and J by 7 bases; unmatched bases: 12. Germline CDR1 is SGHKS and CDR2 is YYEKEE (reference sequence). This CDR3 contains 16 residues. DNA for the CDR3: TGTGCCAGCAGCTTGGAGACCGGGACAGCCGTGGCGACCCAGTACTTC. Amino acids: CASSLETGTAVATQYF.

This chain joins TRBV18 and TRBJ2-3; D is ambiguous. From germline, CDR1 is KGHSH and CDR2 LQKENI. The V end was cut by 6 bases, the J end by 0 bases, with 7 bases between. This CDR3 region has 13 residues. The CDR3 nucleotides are TGTGCCAGCTCTACGTTGAGCACAGATACGCAGTATTTT. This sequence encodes CASSTLSTDTQYF.

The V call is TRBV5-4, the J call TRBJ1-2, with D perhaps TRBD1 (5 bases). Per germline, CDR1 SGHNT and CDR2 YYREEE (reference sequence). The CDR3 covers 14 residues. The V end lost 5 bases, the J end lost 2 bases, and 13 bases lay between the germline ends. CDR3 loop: CASSRDPMNYGYTF. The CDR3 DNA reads TGTGCCAGCAGTCGGGACCCAATGAACTATGGCTACACCTTC.

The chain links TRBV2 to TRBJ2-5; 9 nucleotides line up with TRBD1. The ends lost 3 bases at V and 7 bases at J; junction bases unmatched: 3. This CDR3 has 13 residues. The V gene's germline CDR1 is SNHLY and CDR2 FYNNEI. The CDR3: CASSEGTGLTQYF. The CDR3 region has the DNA TGTGCCAGCAGTGAGGGGACAGGGTTGACCCAGTACTTC. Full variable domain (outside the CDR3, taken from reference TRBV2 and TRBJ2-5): EPEVTQTPSHQVTQMGQEVILRCVPISNHLYFYWYRQILGQKVEFLVSFYNNEISEKSEIFDDQFSVERPDGSNFTLKIRSTKLEDSAMYFCASSEGTGLTQYFGPGTRLLVL.